Following are 12 T cell receptor beta chains from one sample sequenced in a study. TCRdb ran MiXCR on the RT-PCR reads and lists one entry per CDR3 protein. The sample holds around 700,000 distinct CDR3 sequences, 14% seen once. Sequenced material: memory CD4+ T cells from blood. The receptor source for this set is a female donor in good health, serving as a healthy control.

V usage is TRBV27 and J usage is TRBJ1-1, with D perhaps TRBD1 (5 bases). Looked up from germline, CDR1 is MNHEY and CDR2 is SMNVEV (reference sequence). The V end lost 8 bases, the J end lost 8 bases, and 15 bases lay between the germline ends. The CDR3 length is 12 residues. CDR3 bases: TGTGCCAGCGGATTGAGGGACCTCGAAGCTTTCTTT. Residues: CASGLRDLEAFF.

V is TRBV20-1 and J is TRBJ2-7; the D is unclear. V lost 6 bases, J lost 7 bases, and 16 bases lay in between. The CDR3 is 12 residues long. Germline loops: CDR1 DFQATT, CDR2 SNEGSKA (reference sequence). CDR3 in amino acids: CSADLEVGEQYF. The CDR3, as DNA: TGCAGTGCCGACTTAGAAGTCGGAGAGCAGTACTTC.

The rearrangement uses TRBV20-1 and TRBJ1-1, with 8 bases lining up with TRBD1. The CDR3 consists of 13 residues. Per germline, CDR1 DFQATT and CDR2 SNEGSKA (reference sequence). V lost 2 bases, J lost 7 bases, and 6 bases stayed unmatched. The CDR3 loop reads CSARWGQVVEAFF. CDR3 DNA sequence: TGCAGTGCTAGATGGGGACAGGTGGTTGAAGCTTTCTTT.

The V and J genes are TRBV6-2 or TRBV6-3 and TRBJ2-1, with D possibly matching TRBD2 (5 bases). The V end lost 8 bases, the J end lost 3 bases, and 14 bases lay between the germline ends. Germline CDR1 MNHEY, CDR2 SVGEGT. This CDR3 spans 14 amino acids. In DNA, the CDR3 is TGTGCCAGCTCCGAGGGTTGGGGCTACAATGAGCAGTTCTTC. This gives the protein CASSEGWGYNEQFF.

This clonotype was observed a handful of times. The J gene is TRBJ2-2, the V gene TRBV20-1; D is perhaps TRBD1 (7 bases). V was pared by 4 bases and J by 2 bases, with 14 bases between. This CDR3 is built from 15 residues. The germline gives CDR1 DFQATT, CDR2 SNEGSKA (reference sequence). The CDR3 DNA sequence: TGCAGTGCTATTGATCAGGGGGGAAACACCGGGGAGCTGTTTTTT. It translates to CSAIDQGGNTGELFF.

The CDR3 region is CASSLGGGIQSEQFF. The CDR3, as DNA: TGTGCCAGCAGCTTAGGAGGGGGTATTCAAAGTGAGCAGTTCTTC. The chain is built from TRBV7-2 and TRBJ2-1; D is possibly TRBD1 (6 bases). Deletions cut 1 base from V and 9 bases from J, with 16 bases between. This CDR3 region has 15 residues. The germline V gene has CDR1 SGHTA and CDR2 FQGNSA. The whole variable domain, filled in from reference TRBV7-2 and TRBJ2-1, reads GAGVSQSPSNKVTEKGKDVELRCDPISGHTALYWYRQSLGQGLEFLIYFQGNSAPDKSGLPSDRFSAERTGGSVSTLTIQRTQQEDSAVYLCASSLGGGIQSEQFFGPGTRLTVL.

The chain carries TRBV5-4 and TRBJ2-3, with 10 bases lining up with TRBD2. Trimming cost V 0 bases and J 3 bases; bases outside gene matches: 4. The germline V gene has CDR1 SGHNT and CDR2 YYREEE (reference sequence). The CDR3 covers 16 residues. For the CDR3, the DNA is TGTGCCAGCAGCTTGGGCTCTAGCGGGAGTACAGATACGCAGTATTTT. This encodes CASSLGSSGSTDTQYF.

This sequence joins TRBV9 and TRBJ1-3; the D is unclear. The CDR3 length is 15 residues. Trimming stripped 4 bases from V and 0 bases from J, with 11 bases between. Per the germline V gene, CDR1 is SGDLS and CDR2 is YYNGEE. The CDR3 sequence: CASSPNILSGNTIYF. The CDR3 region has the DNA TGTGCCAGCAGCCCCAATATTCTCTCTGGAAACACCATATATTTT.

The table lists this clonotype with a few counts. The J gene is TRBJ2-5, the V gene TRBV20-1; D is perhaps TRBD1 (6 bases). Germline assignment: CDR1 DFQATT and CDR2 SNEGSKA (reference sequence). V lost 4 bases to trimming and J lost 7 bases, with 7 bases between them. The CDR3 runs 10 residues. The CDR3 here is CSAKGGTQYF. The CDR3 DNA follows: TGCAGTGCTAAAGGGGGGACCCAGTACTTC.

This clonotype was counted many times. V usage is TRBV20-1 and J usage is TRBJ2-7; no firm D call. Germline V gives CDR1 DFQATT, CDR2 SNEGSKA (reference sequence). V was shortened by 1 base and J by 6 bases, with 13 bases between the two germline ends. This CDR3 is 13 amino acids long. The CDR3 DNA sequence: TGCAGTGCTAGAGCTGGAACGGAGACCGAGCAGTACTTC. Its translation: CSARAGTETEQYF.

CDR3 sequence reads: CATSGSDLGDTQYF. CDR3 in DNA: TGTGCCACCAGTGGTTCGGACCTTGGGGATACGCAGTATTTT. This chain links TRBV24-1 with TRBJ2-3, with unresolved D. V shed 5 bases and J shed 6 bases, with 14 bases lying between them. CDR1 and CDR2 from the germline V gene are KGHDR and SFDVKD. There are 14 residues in the CDR3.

The chain uses TRBV27 and TRBJ1-5, with D perhaps matching TRBD1 (5 bases). Germline assignment: CDR1 MNHEY and CDR2 SMNVEV (reference sequence). The ends were cut back, 3 bases at V and 4 bases at J, with 16 bases in the middle. The CDR3 extends over 16 amino acids. The CDR3 region is CASSFRGLGANQPQHF. CDR3 nucleotide sequence: TGTGCCAGCAGTTTCCGGGGACTCGGGGCGAATCAGCCCCAGCATTTT.